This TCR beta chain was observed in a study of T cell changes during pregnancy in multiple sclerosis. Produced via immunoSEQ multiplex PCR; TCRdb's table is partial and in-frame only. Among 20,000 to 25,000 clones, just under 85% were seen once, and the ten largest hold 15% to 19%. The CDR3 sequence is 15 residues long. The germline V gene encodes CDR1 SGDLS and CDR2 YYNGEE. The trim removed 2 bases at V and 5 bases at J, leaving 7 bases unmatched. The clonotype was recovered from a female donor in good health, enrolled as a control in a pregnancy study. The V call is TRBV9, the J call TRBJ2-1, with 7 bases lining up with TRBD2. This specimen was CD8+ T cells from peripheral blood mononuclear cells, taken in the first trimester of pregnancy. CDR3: CASSVGAGTDNEQFF. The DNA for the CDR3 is TGTGCCAGCAGCGTGGGAGCGGGGACCGACAATGAGCAGTTCTTC.